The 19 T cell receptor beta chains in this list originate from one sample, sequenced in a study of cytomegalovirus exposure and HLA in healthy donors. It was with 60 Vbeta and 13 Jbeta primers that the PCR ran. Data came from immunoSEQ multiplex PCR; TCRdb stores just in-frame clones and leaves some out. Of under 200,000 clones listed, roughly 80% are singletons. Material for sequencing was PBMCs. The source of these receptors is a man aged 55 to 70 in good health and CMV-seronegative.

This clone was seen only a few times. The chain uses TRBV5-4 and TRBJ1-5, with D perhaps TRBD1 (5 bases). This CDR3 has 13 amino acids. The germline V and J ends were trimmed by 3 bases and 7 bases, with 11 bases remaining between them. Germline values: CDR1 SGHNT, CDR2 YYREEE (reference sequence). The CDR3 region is CASSYQGGQPQHF. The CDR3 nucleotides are TGTGCCAGCAGCTACCAGGGTGGACAGCCCCAGCATTTT.

CDR3 in DNA: TGTGCCAGCAGCGTGAGACAGGGCTACGATACGCAGTATTTT. The encoded protein is CASSVRQGYDTQYF. V usage is TRBV9 and J usage is TRBJ2-3, with 7 bases identical to TRBD1. This CDR3 contains 14 residues. Germline-derived CDR1 and CDR2 are SGDLS and YYNGEE. After removal of 2 bases from V and 6 bases from J, the junction contained 6 bases not matched to a gene.

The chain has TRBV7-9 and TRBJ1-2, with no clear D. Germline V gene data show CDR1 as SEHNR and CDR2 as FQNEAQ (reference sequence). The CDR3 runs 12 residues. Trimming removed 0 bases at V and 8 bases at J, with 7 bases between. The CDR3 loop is CASSLAAVGYTF. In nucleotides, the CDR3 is TGTGCCAGCAGCTTAGCGGCGGTGGGCTACACCTTC.

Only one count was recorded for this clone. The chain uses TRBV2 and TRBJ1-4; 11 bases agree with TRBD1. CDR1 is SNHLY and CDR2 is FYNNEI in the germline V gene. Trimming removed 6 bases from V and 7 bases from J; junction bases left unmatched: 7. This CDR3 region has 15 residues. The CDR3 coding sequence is TGTGCCAGCAGCAATGGACAGGGGGCGGGTGAAAAACTGTTTTTT. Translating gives CASSNGQGAGEKLFF.

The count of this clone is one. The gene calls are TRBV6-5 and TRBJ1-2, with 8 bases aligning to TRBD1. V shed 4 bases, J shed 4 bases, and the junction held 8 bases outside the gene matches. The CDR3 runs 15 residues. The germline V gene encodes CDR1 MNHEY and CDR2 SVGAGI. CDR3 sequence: CASSSLKQGAYGYTF. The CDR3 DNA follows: TGTGCCAGCAGTTCCCTTAAGCAGGGGGCCTATGGCTACACCTTC.

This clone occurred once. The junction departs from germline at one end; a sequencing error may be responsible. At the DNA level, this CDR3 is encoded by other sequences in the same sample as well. The CDR3 bases are TGCGCCAGCAGGGATAGAGGGGGCATGGGTGAAAAACTGTTTTTT. It translates to CASRDRGGMGEKLFF. The J gene is TRBJ1-4, the V gene TRBV6-5; 7 nucleotides line up with TRBD1. Germline CDR1 is MNHEY and CDR2 is SVGAGI. This CDR3 contains 15 residues.

The CDR3 DNA follows: TGCGCCAGCAGCTTAGTATCCATTGAGGACACTGAAGCTTTCTTT. It translates to CASSLVSIEDTEAFF. The rearrangement joins TRBV5-1 to TRBJ1-1; D is uncertain. In germline, CDR1 is SGHRS, CDR2 YFSETQ. V lost 2 bases, J lost 3 bases, and 14 bases lay in between. There are 15 residues in the CDR3.

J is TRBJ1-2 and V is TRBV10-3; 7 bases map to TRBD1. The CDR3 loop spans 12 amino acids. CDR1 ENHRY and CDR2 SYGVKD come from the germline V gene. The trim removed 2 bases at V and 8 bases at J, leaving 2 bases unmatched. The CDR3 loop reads CAISETGVGYTF. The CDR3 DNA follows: TGTGCCATCAGTGAGACAGGGGTAGGCTACACCTTC.

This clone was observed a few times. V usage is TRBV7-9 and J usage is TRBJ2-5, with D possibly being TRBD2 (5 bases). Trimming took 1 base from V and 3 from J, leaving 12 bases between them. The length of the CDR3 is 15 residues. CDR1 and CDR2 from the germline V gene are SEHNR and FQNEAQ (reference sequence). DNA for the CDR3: TGTGCCAGCAGCTTAGGAGGTGGGCGGGAAGAGACCCAGTACTTC. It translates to CASSLGGGREETQYF.

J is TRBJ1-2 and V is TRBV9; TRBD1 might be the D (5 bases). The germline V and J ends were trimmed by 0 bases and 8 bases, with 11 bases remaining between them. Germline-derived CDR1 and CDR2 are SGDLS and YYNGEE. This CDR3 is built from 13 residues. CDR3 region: CASSVEGRRGYTF. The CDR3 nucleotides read TGTGCCAGCAGCGTAGAGGGGCGTAGAGGCTACACCTTC.

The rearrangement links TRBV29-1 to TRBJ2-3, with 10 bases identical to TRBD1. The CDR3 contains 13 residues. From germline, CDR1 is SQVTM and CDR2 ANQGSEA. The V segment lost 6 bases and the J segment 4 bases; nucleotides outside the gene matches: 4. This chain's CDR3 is CSVGQGLADTQYF. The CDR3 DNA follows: TGCAGCGTGGGACAGGGGTTGGCAGATACGCAGTATTTT.

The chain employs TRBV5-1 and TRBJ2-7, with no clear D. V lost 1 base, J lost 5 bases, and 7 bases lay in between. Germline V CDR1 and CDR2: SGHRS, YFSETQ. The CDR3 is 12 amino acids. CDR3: CASSLTRNEQYF. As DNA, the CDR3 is TGCGCCAGCAGCTTGACGCGGAACGAGCAGTACTTC.

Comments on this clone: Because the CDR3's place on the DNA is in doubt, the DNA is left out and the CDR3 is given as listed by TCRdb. The CDR3: CASSEFGGGNQPQNF. This rearrangement joins TRBV6-1 to TRBJ1-5. The CDR3 is 15 amino acids in total, end residues counted. The germline CDR1 and CDR2 sequences are MNHNS and SASEGT.

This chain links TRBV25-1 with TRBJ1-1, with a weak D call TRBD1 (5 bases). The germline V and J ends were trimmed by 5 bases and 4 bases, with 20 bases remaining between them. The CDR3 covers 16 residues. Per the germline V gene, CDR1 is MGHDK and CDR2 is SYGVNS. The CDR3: CASSPRGAGGSTEAFF. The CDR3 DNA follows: TGTGCCAGCAGTCCCCGCGGGGCCGGGGGGAGCACTGAAGCTTTCTTT.

In DNA, the CDR3 is TGCGCCAGCAGGGCCGTTCACAGGGGGAATTACGAGCAGTACTTC. Its protein product is CASRAVHRGNYEQYF. This chain uses TRBV5-1 with TRBJ2-7; 8 nucleotides agree with TRBD1. Germline loops: CDR1 SGHRS, CDR2 YFSETQ. V was clipped by 5 bases and J by 4 bases; unmatched bases: 11. The CDR3 is 15 amino acids.

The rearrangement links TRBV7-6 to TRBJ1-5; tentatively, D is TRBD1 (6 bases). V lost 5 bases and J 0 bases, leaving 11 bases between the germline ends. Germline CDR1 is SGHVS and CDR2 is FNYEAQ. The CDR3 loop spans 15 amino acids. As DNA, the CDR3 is TGTGCCAGCAGCCCCGGACAGAATAGCAATCAGCCCCAGCATTTT. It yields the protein CASSPGQNSNQPQHF.

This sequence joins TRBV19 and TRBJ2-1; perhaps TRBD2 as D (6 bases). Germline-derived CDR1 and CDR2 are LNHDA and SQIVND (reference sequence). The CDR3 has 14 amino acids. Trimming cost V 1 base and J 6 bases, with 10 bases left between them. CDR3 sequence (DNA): TGTGCCAGTAGTATAGTGGCGGGGTCCAATGAGCAGTTCTTC. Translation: CASSIVAGSNEQFF.

In DNA, the CDR3 is TGTGCCTCATTACTCCCCGGGGAGCTGTTTTTT. The encoded protein is CASLLPGELFF. The chain carries TRBV30 and TRBJ2-2; D uncertain. There are 11 residues in the CDR3. The germline V gene encodes CDR1 GTSNPN and CDR2 SVGIG (reference sequence). Trimming took off 7 bases at V and 6 bases at J, with 9 bases between the two ends.

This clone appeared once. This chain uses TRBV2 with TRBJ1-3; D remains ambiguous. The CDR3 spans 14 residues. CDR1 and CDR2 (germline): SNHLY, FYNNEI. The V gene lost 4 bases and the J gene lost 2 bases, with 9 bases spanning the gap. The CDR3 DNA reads TGTGCCAGCAGTGGGGTAACTACTGGAAACACCATATATTTT. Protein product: CASSGVTTGNTIYF.